This TCR beta chain was identified during a study of OX40 agonist ivuxolimab in advanced cancers. Study-level information: Ivuxolimab, which is an agonistic anti-OX40 (CD134) antibody, was administered to the patients. Every 2 weeks, patients got intravenous ivuxolimab at one of six dose levels (0.01-10 mg/kg).

The data were produced by immunoSEQ multiplex PCR, yet TCRdb's version contains in-frame clones alone and is incomplete. The sample shows some 72,000 clones, about four fifths of them seen only once. Trimming removed 5 bases from V and 8 bases from J; junction bases left unmatched: 5. Germline loops: CDR1 MDHEN, CDR2 SYDVKM. CDR3 length equals 13 residues. Points from the study as a whole: The work left the antigen specificity of expanded peripheral T cells undetermined. By week 6 at 0.1 to 3.0 mg/kg, blood CD4+ and CD8+ T cells had expanded clonally.

A remark on this clone: Antigen unknown.

This sequence joins TRBV28 and TRBJ1-4, with 7 bases that match TRBD1. Specimen: CD4+ or CD8+ T cells sorted from blood, collected in a trial of the OX40 agonist ivuxolimab. The receptor was isolated from an adult with an advanced solid tumor such as melanoma, head and neck, liver or kidney cancer. CDR3 loop: CASSQGGWEKLFF. The CDR3 DNA sequence: TGTGCCAGCAGTCAGGGGGGTTGGGAAAAACTGTTTTTT.